A selection of T cell receptor beta chains follows, all from one sample in a study of tumour-infiltrating T cells in Burkitt lymphoma. TCRdb keeps only in-frame clones here, not all; method: immunoSEQ multiplex PCR. The data contain roughly 1,500 clones, over 85% of them singletons. The specimen sequenced was tumor tissue. The receptors shown here come from a human donor with diffuse large B-cell lymphoma. Each CDR3 is given with its conserved first and last residue. A D gene is named only where the DNA matches it firmly.

d_call v_call cdr3_aa
TRBD2 TRBV28 CASSLWSGGRSQETQYF
. TRBV28 CASSVRGGYGYTF
. TRBV6-5 CASRGQRETQYF
. TRBV4-3 CASSQDSWDIAPGANVLTF
. TRBV5-6 CASSFGEEQYF
. TRBV27 CASSLAGGGPGELFF
. TRBV4-3 CASTSSVGGNTEAFF
. TRBV7-6 CASSLGLRGIGEQYF
. TRBV19 CASSVIPGTEAFF
TRBD1 TRBV4-1 CASSQGQLDEKLFF
. TRBV7-2 CASSLMSRAGNTEAFF
. TRBV11-1 CASSLDLPGELFF
. TRBV9 CASSVEWGEQYF
TRBD1 TRBV18 CASSPQGDLEAFF
TRBD2 TRBV27 CASSTLGLAVNNEQFF
TRBD1 TRBV9 CASSVRTGGTDTQYF
TRBD2 TRBV5-1 CASSLGASGRQTQYF
. TRBV28 CASSSPRGESTDTQYF
. TRBV28 CASASPEAVSTIYF
. TRBV2 CASTHDRTQETQYF
. TRBV18 CASSPGEFEVF
. TRBV4-3 CASSQDTGYGYTF
. TRBV25-1 CASSFSYEQYF
TRBD2 TRBV28 CASSSSGSLGNIQYF
. TRBV2 CASNTPVNTEAFF
TRBD2 TRBV28 CASSKRGLTDTQYF
TRBD2 TRBV27 CASRSLAGDESTQYF
. TRBV29-1 CSVGGIGIGSYEQYF
. TRBV25-1 CASSQLMRLTF
. TRBV5-6 CASSFSQEAFF
. TRBV9 CASSEGHSTDTQYF
TRBD1 TRBV29-1 CSVDMGQGFEAFF
. TRBV7-9 CASSPLAGLGMTQYF
. TRBV29-1 CSVEGQETQYF
TRBD2 TRBV30 CAWSVGSGVDEQYF
. TRBV29-1 CSVDGRNQETQYF